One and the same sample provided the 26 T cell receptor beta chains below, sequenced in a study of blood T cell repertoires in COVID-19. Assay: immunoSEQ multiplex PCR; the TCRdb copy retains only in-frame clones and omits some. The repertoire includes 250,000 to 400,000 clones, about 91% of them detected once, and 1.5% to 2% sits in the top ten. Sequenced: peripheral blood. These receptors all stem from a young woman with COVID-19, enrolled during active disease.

The CDR3 region has the DNA TGTGCCAGCAGCTTGGGGACAGGGTTTCTGGGGAGCAATCAGCCCCAGCATTTT. Protein product: CASSLGTGFLGSNQPQHF. V is TRBV7-9 and J is TRBJ1-5; 9 nucleotides match TRBD1. The CDR3 has 18 amino acids. Unmatched junction bases numbered 10, after V lost 3 bases and J lost 1 base. Germline CDR1 SEHNR, CDR2 FQNEAQ (reference sequence).

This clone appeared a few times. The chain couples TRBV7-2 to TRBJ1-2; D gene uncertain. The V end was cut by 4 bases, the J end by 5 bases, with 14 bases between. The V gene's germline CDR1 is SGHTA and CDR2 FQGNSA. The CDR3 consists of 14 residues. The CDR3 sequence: CASSSIGVPYGYTF. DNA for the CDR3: TGTGCCAGCAGCTCCATAGGAGTTCCGTATGGCTACACCTTC.

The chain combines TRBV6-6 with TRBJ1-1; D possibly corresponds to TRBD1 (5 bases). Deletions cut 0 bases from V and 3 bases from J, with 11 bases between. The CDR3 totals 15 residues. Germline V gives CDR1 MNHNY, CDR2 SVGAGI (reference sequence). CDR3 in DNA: TGTGCCAGCAGTTACTCTCAGGGCCGGGACACTGAAGCTTTCTTT. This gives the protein CASSYSQGRDTEAFF.

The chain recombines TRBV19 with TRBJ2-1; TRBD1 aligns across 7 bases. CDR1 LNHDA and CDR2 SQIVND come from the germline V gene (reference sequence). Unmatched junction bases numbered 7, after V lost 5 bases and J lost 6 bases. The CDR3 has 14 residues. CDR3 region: CASSQWDSSNEQFF. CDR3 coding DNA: TGTGCCAGTAGTCAGTGGGACAGCAGCAATGAGCAGTTCTTC.

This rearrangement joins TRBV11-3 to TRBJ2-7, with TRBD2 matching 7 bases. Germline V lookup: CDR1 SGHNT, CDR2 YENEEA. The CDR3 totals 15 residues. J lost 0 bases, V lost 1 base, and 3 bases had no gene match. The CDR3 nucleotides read TGTGCCAGCAGCTTAGCGGGGGGACTCTCCTACGAGCAGTACTTC. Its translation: CASSLAGGLSYEQYF.

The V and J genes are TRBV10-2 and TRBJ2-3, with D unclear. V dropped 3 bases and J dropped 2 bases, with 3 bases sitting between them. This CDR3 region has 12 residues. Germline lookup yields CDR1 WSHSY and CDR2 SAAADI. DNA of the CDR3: TGCGCCAGCAGTGACTTCACAGATACGCAGTATTTT. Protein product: CASSDFTDTQYF.

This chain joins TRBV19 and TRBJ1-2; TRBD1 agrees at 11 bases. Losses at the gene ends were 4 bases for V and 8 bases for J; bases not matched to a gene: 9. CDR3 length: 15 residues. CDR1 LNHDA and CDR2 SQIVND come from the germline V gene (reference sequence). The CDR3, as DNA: TGTGCCAGTAGTACGGACAGGGGGCGCGGGTTGGGCTACACCTTC. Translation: CASSTDRGRGLGYTF.

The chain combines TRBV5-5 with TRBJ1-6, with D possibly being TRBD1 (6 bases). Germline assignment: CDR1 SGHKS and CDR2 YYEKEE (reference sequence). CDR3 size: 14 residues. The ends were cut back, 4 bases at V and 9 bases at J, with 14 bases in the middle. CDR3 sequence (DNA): TGTGCCAGCAGCATCGTACAGGGCGCTTCACCCCTCCACTTT. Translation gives CASSIVQGASPLHF.

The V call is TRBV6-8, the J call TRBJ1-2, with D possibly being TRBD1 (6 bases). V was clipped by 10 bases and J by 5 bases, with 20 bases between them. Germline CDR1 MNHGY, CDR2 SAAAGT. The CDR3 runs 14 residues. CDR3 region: CANTEPGTKYGYTF. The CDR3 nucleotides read TGTGCCAACACTGAACCCGGGACAAAATATGGCTACACCTTC.

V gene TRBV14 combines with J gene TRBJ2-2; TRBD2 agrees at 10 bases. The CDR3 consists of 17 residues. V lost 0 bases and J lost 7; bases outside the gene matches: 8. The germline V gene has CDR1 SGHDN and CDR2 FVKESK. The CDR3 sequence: CASSQDLLAGVGGELFF. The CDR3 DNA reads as TGTGCCAGCAGCCAAGACCTCCTAGCGGGGGTCGGCGGGGAGCTGTTTTTT.

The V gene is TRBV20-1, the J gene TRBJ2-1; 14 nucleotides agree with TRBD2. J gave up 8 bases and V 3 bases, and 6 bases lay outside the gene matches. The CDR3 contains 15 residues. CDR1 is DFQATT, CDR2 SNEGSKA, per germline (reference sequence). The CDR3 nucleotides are TGCAGTGCTAGTATGGGACTAGCGGGGGTGGATGAGCAGTTCTTC. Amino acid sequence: CSASMGLAGVDEQFF.

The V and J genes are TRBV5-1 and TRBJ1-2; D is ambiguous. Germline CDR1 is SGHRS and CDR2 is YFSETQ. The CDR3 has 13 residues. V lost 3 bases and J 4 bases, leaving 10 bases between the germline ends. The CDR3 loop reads CASSSRRAYGYTF. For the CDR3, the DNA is TGCGCCAGCAGCTCCCGGAGGGCCTATGGCTACACCTTC.

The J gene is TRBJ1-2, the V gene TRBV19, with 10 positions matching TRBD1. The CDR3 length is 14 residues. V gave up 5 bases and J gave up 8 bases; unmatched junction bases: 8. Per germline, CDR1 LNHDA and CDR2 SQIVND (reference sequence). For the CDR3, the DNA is TGTGCCAGTAGTGTTCACGACAGGGGGCGAGGCTACACCTTC. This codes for CASSVHDRGRGYTF.

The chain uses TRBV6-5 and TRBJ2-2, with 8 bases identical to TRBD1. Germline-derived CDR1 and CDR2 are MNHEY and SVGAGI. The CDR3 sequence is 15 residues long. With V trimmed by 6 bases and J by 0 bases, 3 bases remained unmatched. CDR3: CASSIQGANTGELFF. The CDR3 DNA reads TGTGCCAGCAGCATACAGGGGGCGAACACCGGGGAGCTGTTTTTT.

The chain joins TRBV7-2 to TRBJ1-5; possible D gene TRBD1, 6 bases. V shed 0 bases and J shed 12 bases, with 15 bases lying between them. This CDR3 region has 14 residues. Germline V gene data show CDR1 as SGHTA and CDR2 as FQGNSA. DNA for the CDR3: TGTGCCAGCAGCTTAGCCGGGGCAGGGGAAGTCCAGCATTTT. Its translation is CASSLAGAGEVQHF.

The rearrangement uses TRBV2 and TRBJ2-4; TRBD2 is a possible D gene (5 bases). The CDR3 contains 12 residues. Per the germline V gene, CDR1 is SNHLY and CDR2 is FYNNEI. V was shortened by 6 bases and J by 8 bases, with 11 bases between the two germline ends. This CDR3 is CASRSDGDIQYF. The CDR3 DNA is TGTGCCAGCAGGAGCGACGGGGACATTCAGTACTTC.

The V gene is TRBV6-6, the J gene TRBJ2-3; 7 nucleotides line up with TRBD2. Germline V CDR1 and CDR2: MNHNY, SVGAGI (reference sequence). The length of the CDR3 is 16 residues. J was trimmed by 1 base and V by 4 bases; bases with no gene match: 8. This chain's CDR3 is CASSSPSRGGTDTQYF. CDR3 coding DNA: TGTGCCAGCAGTTCCCCATCACGGGGGGGCACAGATACGCAGTATTTT.

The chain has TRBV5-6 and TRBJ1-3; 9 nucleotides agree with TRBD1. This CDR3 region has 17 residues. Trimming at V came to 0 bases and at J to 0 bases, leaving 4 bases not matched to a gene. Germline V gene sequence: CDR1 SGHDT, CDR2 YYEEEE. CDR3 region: CASSLEGQGYSGNTIYF. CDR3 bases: TGTGCCAGCAGCTTGGAGGGACAGGGCTACTCTGGAAACACCATATATTTT.

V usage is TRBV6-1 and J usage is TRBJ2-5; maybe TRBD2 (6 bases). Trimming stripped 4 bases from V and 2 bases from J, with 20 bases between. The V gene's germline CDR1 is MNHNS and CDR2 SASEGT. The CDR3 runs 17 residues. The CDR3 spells CASSVQGGLTSQETQYF. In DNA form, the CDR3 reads TGTGCCAGCAGTGTTCAAGGCGGACTAACCTCGCAAGAGACCCAGTACTTC.

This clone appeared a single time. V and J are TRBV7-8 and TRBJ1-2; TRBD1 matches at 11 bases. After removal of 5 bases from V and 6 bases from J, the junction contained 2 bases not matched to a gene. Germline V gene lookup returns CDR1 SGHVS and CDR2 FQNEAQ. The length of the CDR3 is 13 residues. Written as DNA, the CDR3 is TGTGCCAGCAGCGCGGACAGGGGGCATGGCTACACCTTC. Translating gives CASSADRGHGYTF.

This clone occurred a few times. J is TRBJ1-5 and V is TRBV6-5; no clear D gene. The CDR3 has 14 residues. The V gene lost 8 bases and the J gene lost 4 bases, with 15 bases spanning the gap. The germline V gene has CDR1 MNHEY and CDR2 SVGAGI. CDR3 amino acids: CASVPTGGNQPQHF. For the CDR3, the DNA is TGTGCCAGCGTCCCGACGGGTGGGAATCAGCCCCAGCATTTT.

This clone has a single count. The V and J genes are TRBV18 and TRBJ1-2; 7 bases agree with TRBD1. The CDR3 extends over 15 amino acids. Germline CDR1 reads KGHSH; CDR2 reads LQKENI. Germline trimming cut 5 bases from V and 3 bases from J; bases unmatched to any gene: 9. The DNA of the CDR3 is TGTGCCAGCTCATCAGTGGAGGGGGCTTACTATGGCTACACCTTC. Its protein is CASSSVEGAYYGYTF.

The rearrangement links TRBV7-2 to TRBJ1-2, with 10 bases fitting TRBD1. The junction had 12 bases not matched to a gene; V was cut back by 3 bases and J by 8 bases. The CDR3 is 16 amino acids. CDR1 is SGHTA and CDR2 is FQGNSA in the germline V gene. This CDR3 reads CASSFKGGGTGEGYTF. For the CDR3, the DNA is TGTGCCAGCAGCTTTAAGGGGGGTGGGACAGGGGAAGGCTACACCTTC.

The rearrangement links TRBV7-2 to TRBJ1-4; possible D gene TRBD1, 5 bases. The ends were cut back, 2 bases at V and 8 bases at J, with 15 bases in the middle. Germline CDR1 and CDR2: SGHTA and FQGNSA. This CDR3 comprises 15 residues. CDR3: CASSLWGRVEEKLFF. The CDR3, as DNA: TGTGCCAGCAGCTTATGGGGCAGGGTTGAGGAAAAACTGTTTTTT. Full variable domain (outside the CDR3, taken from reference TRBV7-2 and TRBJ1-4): GAGVSQSPSNKVTEKGKDVELRCDPISGHTALYWYRQSLGQGLEFLIYFQGNSAPDKSGLPSDRFSAERTGGSVSTLTIQRTQQEDSAVYLCASSLWGRVEEKLFFGSGTQLSVL.

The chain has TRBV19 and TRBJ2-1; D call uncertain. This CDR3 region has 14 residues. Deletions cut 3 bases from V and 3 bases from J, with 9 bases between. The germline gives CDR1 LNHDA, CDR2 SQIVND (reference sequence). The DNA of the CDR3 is TGTGCCAGTAGTATCTCAGGCCTCTACAATGAGCAGTTCTTC. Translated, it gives CASSISGLYNEQFF.

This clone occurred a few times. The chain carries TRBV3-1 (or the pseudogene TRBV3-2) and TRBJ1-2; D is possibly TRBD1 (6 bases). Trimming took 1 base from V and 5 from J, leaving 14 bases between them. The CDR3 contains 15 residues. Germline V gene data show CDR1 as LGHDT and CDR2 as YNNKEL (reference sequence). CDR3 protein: CASSQVKGGGYGYTF. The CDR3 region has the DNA TGTGCCAGCAGCCAAGTAAAAGGGGGTGGTTATGGCTACACCTTC.